The present entry profiles one T cell receptor (beta chain) with its context. What it binds is unknown. This entry is derived from a study of T cell responses to AZD1222 COVID-19 vaccine. Whole-study results and caveats: The donor cohort was predominantly white British with a female majority, and clonal diversity may have been underestimated.

The method was immunoSEQ multiplex PCR; TCRdb's version includes in-frame clones alone and lacks a portion of them. The sample records 150,000 or so clones, about 90% being singletons. CDR3 size: 15 residues. CDR1 and CDR2 (germline): MNHEY, SMNVEV (reference sequence). Trimming removed 6 bases from V and 3 bases from J, with 16 bases in between. The TCR sequence derives from an adult who received the AZD1222 COVID-19 vaccine. Sequencing used peripheral blood, obtained 28 days after the second AZD1222 dose. The chain couples TRBV27 to TRBJ2-3; D is perhaps TRBD2 (6 bases). CDR3 amino acids: CASRSGSGGTDTQYF. For the CDR3, the DNA is TGTGCCAGCAGGTCCGGTAGCGGTGGGACAGATACGCAGTATTTT.